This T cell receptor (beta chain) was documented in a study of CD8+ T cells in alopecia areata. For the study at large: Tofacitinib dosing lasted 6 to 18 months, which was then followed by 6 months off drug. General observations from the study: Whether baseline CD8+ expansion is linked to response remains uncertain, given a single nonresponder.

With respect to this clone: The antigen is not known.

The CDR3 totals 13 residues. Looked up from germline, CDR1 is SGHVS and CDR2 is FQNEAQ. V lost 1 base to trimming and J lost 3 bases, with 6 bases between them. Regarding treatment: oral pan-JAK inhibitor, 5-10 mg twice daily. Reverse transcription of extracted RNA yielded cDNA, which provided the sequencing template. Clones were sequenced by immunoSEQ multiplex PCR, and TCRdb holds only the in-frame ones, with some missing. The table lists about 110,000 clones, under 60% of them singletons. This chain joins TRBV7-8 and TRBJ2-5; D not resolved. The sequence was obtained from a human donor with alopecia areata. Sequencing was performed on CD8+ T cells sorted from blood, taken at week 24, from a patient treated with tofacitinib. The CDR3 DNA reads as TGTGCCAGCAGCTTAGATACAGAAGAGACCCAGTACTTC. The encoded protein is CASSLDTEETQYF.